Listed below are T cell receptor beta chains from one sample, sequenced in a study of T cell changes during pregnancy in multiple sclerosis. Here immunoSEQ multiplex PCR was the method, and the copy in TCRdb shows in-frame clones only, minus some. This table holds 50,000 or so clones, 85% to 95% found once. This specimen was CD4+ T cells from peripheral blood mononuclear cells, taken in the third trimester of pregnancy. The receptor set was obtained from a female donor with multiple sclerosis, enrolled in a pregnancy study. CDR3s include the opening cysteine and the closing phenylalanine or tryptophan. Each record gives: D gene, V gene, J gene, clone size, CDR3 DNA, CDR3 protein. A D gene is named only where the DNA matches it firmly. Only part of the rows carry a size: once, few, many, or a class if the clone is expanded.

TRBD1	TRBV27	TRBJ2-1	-	TGTGCCAGCAGTTTCCTCGACAGGGGATCTCACAATGAGCAGTTCTTC	CASSFLDRGSHNEQFF
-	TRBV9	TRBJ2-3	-	TGTGCCAGCAGCGTGGGAGGCACAGATACGCAGTATTTT	CASSVGGTDTQYF
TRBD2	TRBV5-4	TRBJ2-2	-	TGTGCCAGCAGCTTGCTAGCGGGAGCCACCGGGGAGCTGTTTTTT	CASSLLAGATGELFF
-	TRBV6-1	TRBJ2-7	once	TGTGCCAGCAGTGAAGCAAGCCCGAGGCCCACCTACGAGCAGTACTTC	CASSEASPRPTYEQYF
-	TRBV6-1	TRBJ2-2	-	TGTGCCAGCAGTGGTATTAACACCGGGGAGCTGTTTTTT	CASSGINTGELFF
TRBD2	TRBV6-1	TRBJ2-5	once	TGTGCCAGCAGTGAAGTCTCTAGCGGGAAGGAGACCCAGTACTTC	CASSEVSSGKETQYF
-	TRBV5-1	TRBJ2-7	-	TGCGCCAGCAGCTTGTATACCAGAGGAAGCTCCTACGAGCAGTACTTC	CASSLYTRGSSYEQYF
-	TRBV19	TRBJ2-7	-	TGTGCCAGTAGGACTTCCTCCGGGACTCACCACGAGCAGTACTTC	CASRTSSGTHHEQYF
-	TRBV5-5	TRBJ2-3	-	TGTGCCAGCAGCTTGGTACACGGGGGCACAGATACGCAGTATTTT	CASSLVHGGTDTQYF
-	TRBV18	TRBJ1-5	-	TGTGCCAGCTCACCAGGGGCAGCAAATCAGCCCCAGCATTTT	CASSPGAANQPQHF
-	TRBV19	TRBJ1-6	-	TGTGCCAGTAGTATTAGTAGCTCCTATAATTCACCCCTCCACTTT	CASSISSSYNSPLHF
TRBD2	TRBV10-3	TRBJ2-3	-	TGTGCCATCAGTGAGTCACGAGGGAGGGCCATGGATACGCAGTATTTT	CAISESRGRAMDTQYF
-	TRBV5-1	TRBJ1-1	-	TGCGCCAGCAGCTTGGAGGAGGGCACTTTCACTGAAGCTTTCTTT	CASSLEEGTFTEAFF
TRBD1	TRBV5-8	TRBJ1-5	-	TGTGCCAGCAGCTTGGTCCCAGGGGGTCAGCCCCAGCATTTT	CASSLVPGGQPQHF
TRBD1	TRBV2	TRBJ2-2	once	TGTGCCAGCAGTGGGGACAGGGCCACCGGGGAGCTGTTTTTT	CASSGDRATGELFF
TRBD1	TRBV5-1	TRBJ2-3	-	TGCGCCAGCAGCCCGAGGAGGGGACAGGGAGCTACAGATACGCAGTATTTT	CASSPRRGQGATDTQYF
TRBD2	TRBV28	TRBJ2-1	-	TGTGCCAGCAGTTTCTTCCTCAGGAGGACTAGCGGGGTCTACAATGAGCAGTTCTTC	CASSFFLRRTSGVYNEQFF
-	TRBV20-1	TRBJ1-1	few	TGCAGTGCTATAATCACCGACACGGCTTTCTTT	CSAIITDTAFF
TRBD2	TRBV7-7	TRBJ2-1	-	TGTGCCAGCAGCTTAGGGACTAGCAATGAGCAGTTCTTC	CASSLGTSNEQFF
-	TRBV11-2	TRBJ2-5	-	TGTGCCAGCAGCTCTACCCTTACTTCGCCGGAAGAGACCCAGTACTTC	CASSSTLTSPEETQYF
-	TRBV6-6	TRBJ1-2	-	TGTGCCAGCAGCCCCACCGCAGGGAACTATGGCTACACCTTC	CASSPTAGNYGYTF
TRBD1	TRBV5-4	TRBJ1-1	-	TGTGCCAGCAGCCCAGGACAGGGGGGGAACACTGAAGCTTTCTTT	CASSPGQGGNTEAFF
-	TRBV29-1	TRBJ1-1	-	TGCAGCGTTGTGGAGAGGGATACCGCCTGGACTGAAGCTTTCTTT	CSVVERDTAWTEAFF
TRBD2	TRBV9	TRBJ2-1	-	TGTGCCAGCAGCGTTGCGACTAGCAGTGAGCAGTTCTTC	CASSVATSSEQFF
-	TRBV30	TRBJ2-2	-	TGTGCCTGGAACCTAGGGAACACCGGGGAGCTGTTTTTT	CAWNLGNTGELFF
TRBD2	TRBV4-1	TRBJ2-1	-	TGCGCCAGCAGCCCCCGGCGGGCGGGGAGGGAGAATGAGCAGTTCTTC	CASSPRRAGRENEQFF
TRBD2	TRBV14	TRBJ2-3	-	TGTGCCAGCAGCCAAGTCCTAGCGGGGTCGGGGGATACGCAGTATTTT	CASSQVLAGSGDTQYF
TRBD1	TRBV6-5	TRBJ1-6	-	TGTGCCAGCAGTTACTCTGACAGGGCGGGTTCACCCCTCCACTTT	CASSYSDRAGSPLHF
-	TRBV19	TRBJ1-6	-	TGTGCCAGTAGGGACCGGCTCGGGAGTAATTCACCCCTCCACTTT	CASRDRLGSNSPLHF
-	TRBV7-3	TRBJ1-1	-	TGTGCCAGCAGCTTACACGGGGTATCGGAAGCTTTCTTT	CASSLHGVSEAFF
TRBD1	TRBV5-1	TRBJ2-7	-	TGCGCCAGCAGCGCGGGGGACAGGGTGGCCTACGAGCAGTACTTC	CASSAGDRVAYEQYF
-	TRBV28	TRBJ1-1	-	TGTGCCAGCAGTGAGCGAACTGAAGCTTTCTTT	CASSERTEAFF
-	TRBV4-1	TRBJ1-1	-	TGCGCCAGCAGCTGGGGAGCGACTGAAGCTTTCTTT	CASSWGATEAFF
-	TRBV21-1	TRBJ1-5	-	TGTGCCATCCCGCCAGGGTGGGACAGGGGCGAAAAAGGCAATCAGCCCCAGCATTTT	CAIPPGWDRGEKGNQPQHF
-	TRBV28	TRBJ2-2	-	TGTGCCAGCATTGAGGGGGGGATCACCGGGGAGCTGTTTTTT	CASIEGGITGELFF
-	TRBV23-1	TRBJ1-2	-	TGCGCCAGCAGTCACCTGGGTCCTTTTCCGGAGTTTGAAGGCTACACCTTC	CASSHLGPFPEFEGYTF
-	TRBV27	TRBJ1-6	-	TGTGCCAGCAGTCCCAGGGAAGGTAATTCACCCCTCCACTTT	CASSPREGNSPLHF
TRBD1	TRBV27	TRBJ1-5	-	TGTGCCAGCACAACAGGGGTCGGTCAGCCCCAGCATTTT	CASTTGVGQPQHF
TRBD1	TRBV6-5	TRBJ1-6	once	TGTGCCAGCAGCCAGGGGGCATGGGATTCACCCCTCCACTTT	CASSQGAWDSPLHF
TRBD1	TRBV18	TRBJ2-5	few	TGTGCCAGCTCACCTGGACAGGCCGAAGAGACCCAGTACTTC	CASSPGQAEETQYF
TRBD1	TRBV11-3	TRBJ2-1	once	TGTGCCAGCAGCGCCTCGGGACAGGGAGGATCTGAGCAGTTCTTC	CASSASGQGGSEQFF